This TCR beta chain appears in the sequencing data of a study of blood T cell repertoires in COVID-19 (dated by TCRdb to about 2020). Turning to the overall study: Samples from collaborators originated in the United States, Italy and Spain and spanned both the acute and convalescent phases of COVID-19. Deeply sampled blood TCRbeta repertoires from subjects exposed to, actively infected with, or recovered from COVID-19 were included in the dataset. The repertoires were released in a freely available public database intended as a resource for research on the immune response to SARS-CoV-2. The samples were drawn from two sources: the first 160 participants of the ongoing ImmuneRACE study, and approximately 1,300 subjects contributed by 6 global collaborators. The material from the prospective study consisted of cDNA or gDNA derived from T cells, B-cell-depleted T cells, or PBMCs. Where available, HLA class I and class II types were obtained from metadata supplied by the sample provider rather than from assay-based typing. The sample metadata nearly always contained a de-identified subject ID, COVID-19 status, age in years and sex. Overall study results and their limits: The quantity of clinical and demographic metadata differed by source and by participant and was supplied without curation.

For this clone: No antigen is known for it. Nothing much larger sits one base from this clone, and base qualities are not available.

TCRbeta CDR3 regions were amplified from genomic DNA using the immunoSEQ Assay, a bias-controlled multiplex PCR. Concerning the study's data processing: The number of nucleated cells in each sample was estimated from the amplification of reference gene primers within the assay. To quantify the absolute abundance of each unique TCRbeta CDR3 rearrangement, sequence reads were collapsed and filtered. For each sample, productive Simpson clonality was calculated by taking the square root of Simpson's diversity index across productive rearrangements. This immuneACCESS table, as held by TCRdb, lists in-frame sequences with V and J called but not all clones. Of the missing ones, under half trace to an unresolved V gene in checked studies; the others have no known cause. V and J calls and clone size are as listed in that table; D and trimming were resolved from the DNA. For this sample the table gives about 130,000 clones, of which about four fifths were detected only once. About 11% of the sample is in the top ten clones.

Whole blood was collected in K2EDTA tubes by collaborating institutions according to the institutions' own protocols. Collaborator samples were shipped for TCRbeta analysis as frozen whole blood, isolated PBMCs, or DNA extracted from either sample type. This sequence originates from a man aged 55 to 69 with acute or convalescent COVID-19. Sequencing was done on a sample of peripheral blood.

CDR3 reads: CARKTGMGTNEKLFF. The nucleotide sequence is given as TGCGCCAGAAAGACAGGGATGGGGACTAATGAAAAACTGTTTTTT. Here the chain combines TRBV4-1 and TRBJ1-4; TRBD1 aligns with 7 central bases. Taken from the germline V gene, the CDR1 and CDR2 loops are MGHRA and YSYEKL. V is trimmed back by 9 bases and J by 2 bases, and the junction contains 9 bases that no gene match accounts for. The CDR3 numbers 15 residues from cysteine through phenylalanine. Only the CDR3 DNA is retained, 45 bases long and in frame from the first base.